This passage covers 22 T cell receptor beta chains from one sample sequenced in a study of blood T cell repertoires in COVID-19. Method: immunoSEQ multiplex PCR; TCRdb's copy keeps in-frame clones and lacks some. The table shows hundreds of thousands of clones, with about 87% occurring only once. Sequencing used peripheral blood. These receptors came from a young woman who had recovered from COVID-19.

About this clone itself: The sample holds other DNA sequences that translate to the same CDR3. The V and J genes are TRBV18 and TRBJ1-1; the D gene is possibly TRBD1 (6 bases). This CDR3 region has 14 residues. V was cut by 3 bases and J by 3 bases, with 11 bases left in between. Germline values: CDR1 KGHSH, CDR2 LQKENI. For the CDR3, the DNA is TGTGCCAGCTCACCGACAGGTGGGGACACTGAAGCTTTCTTT. This translates into CASSPTGGDTEAFF.

This chain joins TRBV7-2 and TRBJ1-1; TRBD1 matches at 8 bases. The CDR3 spans 15 residues. V lost 5 bases to trimming and J lost 8 bases; unmatched junction nucleotides: 13. CDR1 SGHTA and CDR2 FQGNSA come from the germline V gene. The CDR3 region is CASSTGQGGIGEAFF. The CDR3 coding sequence is TGTGCCAGCAGCACTGGACAGGGTGGTATTGGGGAAGCTTTCTTT.

The chain links TRBV29-1 to TRBJ1-1; D might be TRBD1 (5 bases). This CDR3 comprises 11 residues. Trimming pared 6 bases from V and 6 bases from J, leaving 11 bases between. Germline V gene sequence: CDR1 SQVTM, CDR2 ANQGSEA. CDR3 in DNA: TGCAGCGTCACCCGACAGCCTGAAGCTTTCTTT. It specifies CSVTRQPEAFF.

The genes are TRBV28 and TRBJ2-1; TRBD2 matches 8 bases. Germline V gives CDR1 MDHEN, CDR2 SYDVKM. V was pared by 1 base and J by 5 bases, with 4 bases of the junction left unmatched. The CDR3 has 15 residues. The CDR3 loop reads CASSLFSGANNEQFF. In nucleotides, the CDR3 is TGTGCCAGCAGTTTATTTAGCGGGGCAAACAATGAGCAGTTCTTC.

V is TRBV6-6 and J is TRBJ1-5; a weak D match, TRBD1 (6 bases). Trimming took off 6 bases at V and 5 bases at J, with 11 bases between the two ends. This CDR3 contains 13 residues. Germline loops: CDR1 MNHNY, CDR2 SVGAGI (reference sequence). CDR3 bases: TGTGCCAGCAGCCAACAGGGAGATCAGCCCCAGCATTTT. Translating gives CASSQQGDQPQHF.

The chain is built from TRBV5-4 and TRBJ2-7; the D gene is possibly TRBD1 (6 bases). Germline lookup yields CDR1 SGHNT and CDR2 YYREEE (reference sequence). V lost 0 bases and J lost 5, with 18 bases in between. The CDR3 extends over 16 amino acids. The chain's CDR3 is CASSLGLGAGINEQYF. In DNA, the CDR3 is TGTGCCAGCAGCTTGGGATTGGGGGCAGGGATCAACGAGCAGTACTTC. Filled out from reference TRBV5-4 and TRBJ2-7, the complete variable domain reads ETGVTQSPTHLIKTRGQQVTLRCSSQSGHNTVSWYQQALGQGPQFIFQYYREEENGRGNFPPRFSGLQFPNYSSELNVNALELDDSALYLCASSLGLGAGINEQYFGPGTRLTVT.

This clone was seen a few times. V usage is TRBV5-6 and J usage is TRBJ1-3; no clear D gene. This CDR3 has 15 residues. From germline, CDR1 is SGHDT and CDR2 YYEEEE. Trimming took off 2 bases at V and 0 bases at J, with 9 bases between the two ends. The CDR3 here is CASSFYGNSGNTIYF. The CDR3 DNA is TGTGCCAGCAGCTTCTACGGTAACTCTGGAAACACCATATATTTT. Combining the CDR3 with reference TRBV5-6 and TRBJ1-3 gives the whole variable domain DAGVTQSPTHLIKTRGQQVTLRCSPKSGHDTVSWYQQALGQGPQFIFQYYEEEERQRGNFPDRFSGHQFPNYSSELNVNALLLGDSALYLCASSFYGNSGNTIYFGEGSWLTVV.

This chain links TRBV19 with TRBJ2-3; no clear D. The V and J ends lost 0 bases and 3 bases respectively, with 7 bases between them. The CDR3 extends over 14 amino acids. Germline lookup yields CDR1 LNHDA and CDR2 SQIVND (reference sequence). CDR3 loop: CASSIDLETDTQYF. The CDR3 DNA sequence: TGTGCCAGTAGTATAGATCTTGAGACAGATACGCAGTATTTT. The whole variable domain, filled in from reference TRBV19 and TRBJ2-3, reads DGGITQSPKYLFRKEGQNVTLSCEQNLNHDAMYWYRQDPGQGLRLIYYSQIVNDFQKGDIAEGYSVSREKKESFPLTVTSAQKNPTAFYLCASSIDLETDTQYFGPGTRLTVL.

The V call is TRBV6-4, the J call TRBJ1-6; D gene unclear. The CDR3 extends over 15 amino acids. Trimming removed 4 bases from V and 9 bases from J, with 16 bases in between. CDR1 and CDR2 (germline): MRHNA, SNTAGT. In DNA form, the CDR3 reads TGTGCCAGCAGTGCTTTTGGGGAGTATGCTTCACCCCTCCACTTT. Translating gives CASSAFGEYASPLHF.

The chain employs TRBV7-3 and TRBJ2-1; the match to TRBD2 covers 9 bases. V lost 3 bases, J lost 6 bases, and 6 bases stayed unmatched. The CDR3 totals 15 residues. Germline loops: CDR1 SGHTA, CDR2 FQGTGA. CDR3 amino acids: CASSFGLALTNEQFF. The DNA of the CDR3 is TGTGCCAGCAGCTTCGGACTAGCGCTAACCAATGAGCAGTTCTTC.

This chain connects TRBV7-2 to TRBJ1-2, with unresolved D. Germline CDR1 SGHTA, CDR2 FQGNSA. This CDR3 is 13 amino acids long. The V gene lost 0 bases and the J gene lost 5 bases, with 7 bases spanning the gap. The chain's CDR3 is CASSLAREYGYTF. The CDR3 DNA reads as TGTGCCAGCAGCTTAGCCCGCGAGTATGGCTACACCTTC.

This clone showed up just once. V and J are TRBV13 and TRBJ2-7; 7 bases match TRBD1. V lost 5 bases to trimming and J lost 3 bases; unmatched junction nucleotides: 7. Germline V gene lookup returns CDR1 PRHDT and CDR2 FYEKMQ (reference sequence). This CDR3 contains 14 residues. CDR3 protein: CASSLGQMGYEQYF. The CDR3 DNA follows: TGTGCCAGCAGCCTGGGACAGATGGGCTACGAGCAGTACTTC. Supplemented by reference TRBV13 and TRBJ2-7, the full variable domain reads AAGVIQSPRHLIKEKRETATLKCYPIPRHDTVYWYQQGPGQDPQFLISFYEKMQSDKGSIPDRFSAQQFSDYHSELNMSSLELGDSALYFCASSLGQMGYEQYFGPGTRLTVT.

V and J are TRBV7-8 and TRBJ2-2; 11 nucleotides align to TRBD2. The trim removed 4 bases at V and 3 bases at J, leaving 10 bases unmatched. CDR3 length: 18 amino acids. CDR1 is SGHVS and CDR2 is FQNEAQ in the germline V gene. The CDR3 loop reads CASSSPSGGRVDTGELFF. For the CDR3, the DNA is TGTGCCAGCAGCTCCCCTAGCGGGGGGAGGGTGGACACCGGGGAGCTGTTTTTT.

The rearrangement uses TRBV28 and TRBJ2-7; 8 nucleotides agree with TRBD2. This CDR3 contains 14 residues. The J segment lost 2 bases and the V segment lost 5 bases, leaving 5 bases of the junction unmatched. CDR1 is MDHEN and CDR2 is SYDVKM in the germline V gene. Here the CDR3 DNA reads TGTGCCAGCAGTCCCCCAGCGGGGGCCTACGAGCAGTACTTC. Its protein product is CASSPPAGAYEQYF.

The chain links TRBV29-1 to TRBJ2-2; a weak D match, TRBD1 (6 bases). The V gene's germline CDR1 is SQVTM and CDR2 ANQGSEA. V was shortened by 1 base and J by 6 bases, with 9 bases between the two germline ends. CDR3 length equals 13 residues. The CDR3 region is CSVEGGQSGELFF. The CDR3 DNA reads as TGCAGCGTTGAAGGGGGGCAGTCCGGGGAGCTGTTTTTT.

The chain employs TRBV4-3 and TRBJ2-2; a possible D gene is TRBD2 (5 bases). Between the trimmed V and J ends, which lost 4 bases and 5 bases, there was a span of 8 bases. This CDR3 has 13 residues. CDR1 is LGHNA and CDR2 is YSLEER in the germline V gene. The CDR3 DNA reads TGCGCCAGCAGCCCTCGGGAAACCGGGGAGCTGTTTTTT. Encoded protein: CASSPRETGELFF.

The chain carries TRBV5-6 and TRBJ1-1; 9 nucleotides match TRBD1. CDR3 size: 15 residues. V lost 2 bases, J lost 3 bases, and 5 bases stayed unmatched. Germline CDR1 SGHDT, CDR2 YYEEEE. As DNA, the CDR3 is TGTGCCAGCAGCTTAATACAGGGGGCGTACACTGAAGCTTTCTTT. It encodes CASSLIQGAYTEAFF.

The rearrangement uses TRBV5-1 and TRBJ2-3; the match to TRBD1 covers 7 bases. This CDR3 is 15 amino acids long. The V segment lost 2 bases and the J segment 1 base; nucleotides outside the gene matches: 4. The germline CDR1 and CDR2 sequences are SGHRS and YFSETQ. In DNA form, the CDR3 reads TGCGCCAGCAGCTTAGACAGGGTTGGCACAGATACGCAGTATTTT. Amino acids: CASSLDRVGTDTQYF.

The V and J genes are TRBV2 and TRBJ2-7, with D uncertain. The length of the CDR3 is 15 residues. Germline V gene sequence: CDR1 SNHLY, CDR2 FYNNEI. The V end lost 3 bases, the J end lost 3 bases, and 15 bases lay between the germline ends. The CDR3 sequence: CASSDSDPNLYEQYF. For the CDR3, the DNA is TGTGCCAGCAGTGACAGCGACCCGAACCTCTACGAGCAGTACTTC.

This clone has just a few counts. CDR3 bases: TGTGCCAGCAGCTTGCAGGGGGACTATGGCTACACCTTC. This encodes CASSLQGDYGYTF. J is TRBJ1-2 and V is TRBV5-5; 7 nucleotides align to TRBD1. Germline values: CDR1 SGHKS, CDR2 YYEKEE (reference sequence). Trimming removed 1 base from V and 3 bases from J; junction bases left unmatched: 0. The CDR3 covers 13 residues. Filled out from reference TRBV5-5 and TRBJ1-2, the complete variable domain reads DAGVTQSPTHLIKTRGQQVTLRCSPISGHKSVSWYQQVLGQGPQFIFQYYEKEERGRGNFPDRFSARQFPNYSSELNVNALLLGDSALYLCASSLQGDYGYTFGSGTRLTVV.

The rearrangement uses TRBV27 and TRBJ1-1; D is perhaps TRBD1 (6 bases). Trimming left V 8 bases short and J 4 bases short, with 11 bases between. The germline V gene has CDR1 MNHEY and CDR2 SMNVEV (reference sequence). CDR3 length: 12 amino acids. The CDR3 is CASGNRATEAFF. In DNA, the CDR3 is TGTGCCAGCGGTAACAGGGCCACTGAAGCTTTCTTT.

The chain uses TRBV7-9 and TRBJ2-7; D is possibly TRBD1 (6 bases). Trimming shortened V by 6 bases and J by 2 bases, and 17 bases separated the two germline ends. Per the germline V gene, CDR1 is SEHNR and CDR2 is FQNEAQ (reference sequence). The CDR3 covers 15 residues. The CDR3 protein is CASRQTGTPPYEQYF. The CDR3 region has the DNA TGTGCCAGCAGACAAACCGGGACACCACCCTACGAGCAGTACTTC.